The clone carrying this TCR beta chain was observed a handful of times. The antigen is undetermined. Female donors made up roughly 55% of the healthy controls, blood donors whose median age was around 60 years (range roughly 21-80). Positive selection with magnetic beads achieved the isolation of CD4+ and CD8+ cells, followed by a flow cytometry check of purity. Using immunoSEQ multiplex PCR, the repertoire was profiled, and TCRdb retains in-frame clones only, with some absent. In the table there are 18,000 or so clones, more than 60% of which are singletons. The data were taken from a study of somatic mutations in cytotoxic T cells in rheumatoid arthritis. General study findings and limits: The authors did not adjust the slight TRBV07 underrepresentation in rheumatoid arthritis patients for multiple comparisons. Rising age went with increasing CD8+ clonality in rheumatoid arthritis patients; healthy controls showed no such increase.

Germline values: CDR1 SGHTA, CDR2 FQGNSA. The CDR3 contains 14 residues. The V gene lost 3 bases and the J gene lost 7 bases, with 15 bases spanning the gap. Input material: CD8+ T cells sorted from blood. This clonotype originated in a woman aged 55-70 years in good health. This chain links TRBV7-2 with TRBJ1-2, with no clear D. The CDR3 region is CASSFGFTMGGYTF. The CDR3 nucleotides are TGTGCCAGCAGCTTTGGGTTCACCATGGGTGGCTACACCTTC.